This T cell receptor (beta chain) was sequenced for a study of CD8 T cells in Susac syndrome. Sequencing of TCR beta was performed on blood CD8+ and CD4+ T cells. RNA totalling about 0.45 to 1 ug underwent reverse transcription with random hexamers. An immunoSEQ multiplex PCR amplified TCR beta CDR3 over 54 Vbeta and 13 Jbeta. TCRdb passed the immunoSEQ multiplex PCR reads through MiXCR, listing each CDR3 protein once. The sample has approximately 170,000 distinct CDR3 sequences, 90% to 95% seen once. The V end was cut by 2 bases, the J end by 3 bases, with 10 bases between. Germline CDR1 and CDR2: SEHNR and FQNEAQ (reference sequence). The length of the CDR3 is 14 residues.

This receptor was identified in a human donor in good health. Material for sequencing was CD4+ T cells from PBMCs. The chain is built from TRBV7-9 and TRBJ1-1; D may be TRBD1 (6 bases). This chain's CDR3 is CASSLRGGDTEAFF. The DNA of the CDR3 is TGTGCCAGCAGCTTAAGGGGGGGGGACACTGAAGCTTTCTTT.